The 19 T cell receptor beta chains below come from one sample, sequenced in a study of low-dose radiotherapy and immunotherapy resistance in tumors. TRAV- and TRBV-specific primers primed first-strand cDNA, covering alpha and beta chains. For amplifying TCRs, the PCR ran for about 22 cycles with Phusion, which was used together with a constant-region primer and the adapter on the V primers. TCRdb processed the reads anew with MiXCR; each CDR3 protein has one entry. The sample shows about 39,000 distinct CDR3 sequences, less than 25% of them seen only once. Time point in this sample: after trial treatment. Described treatment: LDRT plus nivolumab, ipilimumab, low-dose cyclophosphamide and aspirin (RACIN trial). The sample consisted of PBMCs, taken after low-dose radiotherapy plus immunotherapy. The receptors shown here come from a female donor with ovarian cancer.

This clonotype was counted between two and nine times. The gene calls are TRBV29-1 and TRBJ1-2; maybe TRBD1 (5 bases). CDR3 length: 11 residues. V was cut by 6 bases and J by 8 bases, with 13 bases left in between. Germline V gives CDR1 SQVTM, CDR2 ANQGSEA. CDR3 DNA: TGCAGCGTCAGTACCGGGGGAGGCTACACCTTC. Residues: CSVSTGGGYTF.

The CDR3: CASLVESGEQFF. In DNA, the CDR3 is TGTGCCAGCCTGGTAGAATCAGGAGAGCAGTTCTTC. The rearrangement uses TRBV7-9 and TRBJ2-1; no clear D gene. V lost 8 bases and J lost 10, with 15 bases in between. Germline V gives CDR1 SEHNR, CDR2 FQNEAQ (reference sequence). This CDR3 comprises 12 residues.

This clonotype was counted at least ten times. The rearrangement joins TRBV28 to TRBJ2-4, with 7 bases lining up with TRBD1. Germline CDR1 is MDHEN and CDR2 is SYDVKM. There are 14 residues in the CDR3. The V gene end was trimmed by 6 bases and the J gene end by 2 bases; junction bases not matched to a gene: 4. CDR3 region: CASRIQGSKNIQYF. As DNA, the CDR3 is TGTGCCAGCAGGATACAGGGGTCCAAAAACATTCAGTACTTC. Combining the CDR3 with reference TRBV28 and TRBJ2-4 gives the whole variable domain DVKVTQSSRYLVKRTGEKVFLECVQDMDHENMFWYRQDPGLGLRLIYFSYDVKMKEKGDIPEGYSVSREKKERFSLILESASTNQTSMYLCASRIQGSKNIQYFGAGTRLSVL.

This clonotype was observed many times. The chain links TRBV20-1 to TRBJ1-2; weak D call: TRBD1 (6 bases). V lost 6 bases, J lost 8 bases, and 13 bases lay in between. Germline V gene sequence: CDR1 DFQATT, CDR2 SNEGSKA (reference sequence). This CDR3 is built from 11 residues. CDR3: CSANRVGGYTF. CDR3 coding DNA: TGCAGTGCCAACAGGGTCGGGGGCTACACCTTC.

In its sample, this clonotype ranks as medium-sized. The chain uses TRBV14 and TRBJ2-1; the match to TRBD2 covers 8 bases. The CDR3 sequence is 18 residues long. CDR1 and CDR2 (germline): SGHDN, FVKESK. V lost 3 bases, J lost 8 bases, and 18 bases stayed unmatched. CDR3 region: CASSHPGIGRGRPDEQFF. The CDR3 region has the DNA TGTGCCAGCAGCCACCCCGGCATAGGCCGCGGGAGGCCGGATGAGCAGTTCTTC.

This clonotype occurred many times. V usage is TRBV5-1 and J usage is TRBJ2-3; D uncertain. The CDR3 is 14 amino acids. V lost 1 base, J lost 2 bases, and 8 bases lay in between. Germline lookup yields CDR1 SGHRS and CDR2 YFSETQ. The CDR3 DNA reads TGCGCCAGCAGCTTGACCCCCTTCACAGATACGCAGTATTTT. Protein: CASSLTPFTDTQYF.

This clonotype was counted at least ten times. The chain recombines TRBV27 with TRBJ2-1; TRBD1 might be the D (6 bases). The CDR3 is made up of 17 amino acids. Trimming pared 6 bases from V and 4 bases from J, leaving 22 bases between. The germline V gene has CDR1 MNHEY and CDR2 SMNVEV (reference sequence). CDR3 sequence: CASRQGMTAGTYNEQFF. The DNA for the CDR3 is TGTGCCAGCAGGCAAGGGATGACGGCAGGGACATACAATGAGCAGTTCTTC.

The chain has TRBV29-1 and TRBJ2-7; 11 positions agree with TRBD1. Looked up from germline, CDR1 is SQVTM and CDR2 is ANQGSEA. The CDR3 loop spans 13 amino acids. V was pared by 6 bases and J by 5 bases, with 6 bases of the junction left unmatched. The CDR3 DNA is TGCAGCGTGGGACAGGGGGGTGGGAACGAGCAGTACTTC. Translation: CSVGQGGGNEQYF.

Only a few counts were recorded for this clonotype. Only one base separates this from a far larger clonotype, so it likely reflects a read error. The chain uses TRBV12-2 and TRBJ2-1. TRBV12-2 is deemed a pseudogene. The CDR3 is 12 amino acids. The CDR3 DNA follows: TGTGCCAGCAGTCAAACGGGCAATGAGCAGTTCTTC. Its protein is CASSQTGNEQFF.

This clonotype was observed at least ten times. This rearrangement joins TRBV6-6 to TRBJ2-1; 7 bases agree with TRBD2. With V trimmed by 5 bases and J by 0 bases, 7 bases remained unmatched. This CDR3 spans 16 amino acids. Per germline, CDR1 MNHNY and CDR2 SVGAGI (reference sequence). The CDR3 DNA reads as TGTGCCAGCAGTGAACCCGGGACTATCTCCTACAATGAGCAGTTCTTC. The encoded protein is CASSEPGTISYNEQFF.

This clonotype was found many times. V and J are TRBV3-1 and TRBJ2-1, with 7 bases lining up with TRBD1. The V gene's germline CDR1 is LGHDT and CDR2 YNNKEL (reference sequence). V gave up 2 bases and J gave up 6 bases; unmatched junction bases: 1. This CDR3 is built from 13 residues. CDR3 residues: CASSQRQGNEQFF. The CDR3 region has the DNA TGTGCCAGCAGCCAAAGACAGGGCAATGAGCAGTTCTTC.

V is TRBV30 and J is TRBJ2-7; possible D gene TRBD1, 6 bases. The length of the CDR3 is 14 residues. Trimming removed 5 bases at V and 1 base at J, with 15 bases between. Germline values: CDR1 GTSNPN, CDR2 SVGIG (reference sequence). CDR3 DNA: TGTGCCTGGTCTCTGAGGGGGTTATCCTACGAGCAGTACTTC. Its translation: CAWSLRGLSYEQYF. The variable domain in full, completed from reference TRBV30 and TRBJ2-7, reads SQTIHQWPATLVQPVGSPLSLECTVEGTSNPNLYWYRQAAGRGLQLLFYSVGIGQISSEVPQNLSASRPQDRQFILSSKKLLLSDSGFYLCAWSLRGLSYEQYFGPGTRLTVT.

In its sample, this clonotype was seen many times. J is TRBJ2-2 and V is TRBV5-1; perhaps TRBD1 as D (6 bases). CDR3 length equals 13 residues. CDR1 is SGHRS and CDR2 is YFSETQ in the germline V gene. V lost 4 bases to trimming and J lost 4 bases, with 8 bases between them. CDR3 in amino acids: CASSEQGTGELFF. The CDR3 DNA reads as TGCGCCAGCAGCGAACAGGGCACCGGGGAGCTGTTTTTT.

A note on this clonotype: A far larger clone is one nucleotide away, so this likely arose from a read error. V usage is TRBV6-8 and J usage is TRBJ2-7; D might be TRBD1 or TRBD2, each matching 6 bases. Looked up from germline, CDR1 is MNHGY and CDR2 is SAAAGT. The CDR3 contains 15 residues. V was clipped by 1 base and J by 7 bases, with 17 bases between them. CDR3 in amino acids: CASSYWGHGGNEQYF. CDR3 bases: TGTGCCAGCAGTTACTGGGGGCACGGGGGCAATGAGCAGTACTTC.

The CDR3 spells CSVGGQIEQQYF. The CDR3 coding sequence is TGCAGCGTTGGGGGACAGATCGAGCAGCAGTACTTC. The genes are TRBV29-1 and TRBJ2-7; 7 bases map to TRBD1. J gave up 8 bases and V 4 bases, and 8 bases lay outside the gene matches. In germline, CDR1 is SQVTM, CDR2 ANQGSEA. This CDR3 has 12 amino acids.

This clonotype was detected many times. The chain joins TRBV28 to TRBJ2-1; weak D call: TRBD1 (5 bases). Germline V CDR1 and CDR2: MDHEN, SYDVKM. This CDR3 has 17 residues. V lost 4 bases and J lost 4, with 20 bases in between. Here the CDR3 DNA reads TGTGCCAGCAGTTCCCCTCTCAGTGACAGCTCTTACAATGAGCAGTTCTTC. Amino acids: CASSSPLSDSSYNEQFF.

This clonotype occurred many times. The chain's CDR3 is CATLSGTLYNEQFF. The CDR3 region has the DNA TGTGCCACACTCAGCGGGACGTTATACAATGAGCAGTTCTTC. The V call is TRBV24-1, the J call TRBJ2-1, with 7 bases fitting TRBD2. The ends lost 10 bases at V and 4 bases at J; junction bases unmatched: 9. The CDR3 contains 14 residues. The V gene's germline CDR1 is KGHDR and CDR2 SFDVKD.

In regard to this clonotype: A read error may produce the germline difference seen at one junction end. The rearrangement links TRBV18 to TRBJ2-5; 8 bases are shared with TRBD1. The CDR3 contains 12 residues. Germline loops: CDR1 KGHSH, CDR2 LQKENI. The CDR3 reads CVSSPDRGTQYF. For the CDR3, the DNA is TGTGTCAGCTCACCAGACAGGGGGACCCAGTACTTC.

This clonotype was seen repeatedly, ten times or more. CDR3 coding DNA: TGCGCCAGCAGCGGGGGAGCCCCAGATACGCAGTATTTT. Its translation: CASSGGAPDTQYF. The chain couples TRBV5-1 to TRBJ2-3; the D call may be TRBD1 or TRBD2 (5 bases each). Germline V lookup: CDR1 SGHRS, CDR2 YFSETQ. Between the trimmed V and J ends, which lost 4 bases and 4 bases, there was a span of 10 bases. The CDR3 loop spans 13 amino acids.